These 20 T cell receptor beta chains were all obtained from the same sample, sequenced in a study of beta chain features in type 1 diabetes (dated by TCRdb to 2016 to 2019). Their antigens are not known. Summary of the overall study and its limitations: Type 1 diabetes patients showed a moderate but significant shortening of TCRB CDR3 length in all four CD4+ subsets.

The library was obtained by the immunoSEQ multiplex PCR assay. The entire isolated RNA was reverse transcribed using the High Capacity cDNA Reverse Transcription Kit, and thus expressed TCRB transcripts were sequenced. TCRdb re-hosts the immuneACCESS table, in-frame sequences only. Its copies lack some clones; in the studies checked, an unresolved V gene accounts for under half of them, and the cause for the rest is not known. In this sample the table shows 330,000 or so clones, around 12% of which occur a single time. The ten largest clones capture approximately 0.01% of the sample. Sequenced sample: naive CD4+ T cells from blood. The sample's cell subset or site label, in plain terms: true naive CD4+ T cells. Receptors originate from a woman between 18 and 29 years old with type 1 diabetes.

V is TRBV30 and J is TRBJ1-2, with D unclear. The CDR3 contains 14 residues. V dropped 0 bases and J dropped 4 bases, with 12 bases sitting between them. Germline values: CDR1 GTSNPN, CDR2 SVGIG (reference sequence). The CDR3 loop is CAWSVILACYGYTF. The CDR3 nucleotides are TGTGCCTGGAGTGTAATTTTGGCTTGCTATGGCTACACCTTC.

This clone has a handful of counts. The chain links TRBV27 to TRBJ1-4; D is unresolved. Germline V gives CDR1 MNHEY, CDR2 SMNVEV (reference sequence). The length of the CDR3 is 12 residues. V dropped 7 bases and J dropped 8 bases, with 11 bases sitting between them. The CDR3 sequence is CASIRGGEKLFF. CDR3 DNA: TGTGCCAGCATCCGGGGAGGCGAAAAACTGTTTTTT.

In this sample, this clone turned up a few times. V gene TRBV5-6 combines with J gene TRBJ1-6; TRBD1 might be the D (5 bases). Germline V gene lookup returns CDR1 SGHDT and CDR2 YYEEEE. The CDR3 contains 14 residues. V was cut by 4 bases and J by 12 bases, with 17 bases left in between. CDR3 sequence reads: CASSPPGGREPLHF. As DNA, the CDR3 is TGTGCCAGCAGCCCCCCGGGGGGAAGAGAACCCCTCCACTTT.

This clone has a handful of counts. The chain joins TRBV9 to TRBJ2-7; 7 nucleotides align to TRBD2. This CDR3 is built from 17 residues. Germline CDR1 and CDR2: SGDLS and YYNGEE. The trim removed 0 bases at V and 0 bases at J, leaving 9 bases unmatched. In nucleotides, the CDR3 is TGTGCCAGCAGCGTAGAGGCATCCAAGCGGGGCTCCTACGAGCAGTACTTC. This codes for CASSVEASKRGSYEQYF.

Only a few counts were recorded for this clone. As DNA, the CDR3 is TGTGCCTGGACCGAGAGGCTTAGCGGGCGTTACGAGCAGTACTTC. Translating it yields CAWTERLSGRYEQYF. The rearrangement joins TRBV30 to TRBJ2-7, with 7 bases lining up with TRBD2. J lost 4 bases, V lost 4 bases, and 13 bases had no gene match. CDR3 length equals 15 residues. In germline, CDR1 is GTSNPN, CDR2 SVGIG (reference sequence).

In this sample, this clone turned up a few times. This rearrangement joins TRBV29-1 to TRBJ2-5; 8 bases are a match to TRBD1. V shed 7 bases and J 1 base; nucleotides not matched to a gene: 5. CDR3 length equals 13 residues. Germline V gene sequence: CDR1 SQVTM, CDR2 ANQGSEA. Here the CDR3 reads CSGGQGGQETQYF. The CDR3 DNA reads TGCAGCGGTGGACAGGGCGGCCAAGAGACCCAGTACTTC. The complete variable domain, with remaining parts taken from reference TRBV29-1 and TRBJ2-5, reads SAVISQKPSRDICQRGTSLTIQCQVDSQVTMMFWYRQQPGQSLTLIATANQGSEATYESGFVIDKFPISRPNLTFSTLTVSNMSPEDSSIYLCSGGQGGQETQYFGPGTRLLVL.

There are a few counts of this clone. This chain connects TRBV27 to TRBJ2-7; 7 positions agree with TRBD2. Unmatched junction bases numbered 15, after V lost 5 bases and J lost 2 bases. The CDR3 totals 17 residues. Germline loops: CDR1 MNHEY, CDR2 SMNVEV (reference sequence). The CDR3 is CASSRDRLAAYPYEQYF. CDR3 DNA sequence: TGTGCCAGCAGTCGCGACCGCCTAGCGGCTTATCCCTACGAGCAGTACTTC.

The genes are TRBV7-2 and TRBJ2-2; a possible D gene is TRBD2 (5 bases). Germline V gene data show CDR1 as SGHTA and CDR2 as FQGNSA. V lost 0 bases and J lost 0, with 8 bases in between. This CDR3 is built from 16 residues. The CDR3 here is CASSLARAPNTGELFF. The CDR3 DNA reads TGTGCCAGCAGCTTAGCGCGGGCCCCGAACACCGGGGAGCTGTTTTTT.

This clone was seen a few times. V gene TRBV19 combines with J gene TRBJ2-7; D call uncertain. The CDR3 contains 11 residues. The V end was cut by 4 bases, the J end by 2 bases, with 3 bases between. Germline-derived CDR1 and CDR2 are LNHDA and SQIVND (reference sequence). The CDR3 DNA reads as TGTGCCAGTAGTAGCGCCTACGAGCAGTACTTC. Encoded protein: CASSSAYEQYF.

The sample holds a few counts of this clone. This chain links TRBV18 with TRBJ2-5; 7 bases fit TRBD1. Germline CDR1 is KGHSH and CDR2 is LQKENI. J gave up 3 bases and V 4 bases, and 5 bases lay outside the gene matches. The CDR3 contains 14 residues. This CDR3 is CASSRLGTEETQYF. The CDR3 bases are TGTGCCAGCTCACGCCTTGGGACAGAAGAGACCCAGTACTTC.

The table lists this clone with a few counts. This chain joins TRBV29-1 and TRBJ2-7, with TRBD2 as a possible D gene (6 bases). The germline CDR1 and CDR2 sequences are SQVTM and ANQGSEA. V was shortened by 2 bases and J by 3 bases, with 8 bases between the two germline ends. The CDR3 totals 12 residues. This chain's CDR3 is CSVESGGYEQYF. Here the CDR3 DNA reads TGCAGCGTTGAATCCGGGGGCTACGAGCAGTACTTC.

This chain uses TRBV18 with TRBJ2-5, with D hard to call. V was shortened by 5 bases and J by 3 bases, with 7 bases between the two germline ends. Germline V lookup: CDR1 KGHSH, CDR2 LQKENI. The CDR3 length is 12 residues. The CDR3, as DNA: TGTGCCAGCTCATACACAGAAGAGACCCAGTACTTC. The encoded protein is CASSYTEETQYF. Based on the CDR3 plus reference TRBV18 and TRBJ2-5, the full variable domain is NAGVMQNPRHLVRRRGQEARLRCSPMKGHSHVYWYRQLPEEGLKFMVYLQKENIIDESGMPKERFSAEFPKEGPSILRIQQVVRGDSAAYFCASSYTEETQYFGPGTRLLVL.

This rearrangement joins TRBV10-3 to TRBJ2-5; D is unresolved. Germline V gene sequence: CDR1 ENHRY, CDR2 SYGVKD. V lost 4 bases to trimming and J lost 1 base, with 4 bases between them. CDR3 length: 12 amino acids. CDR3 region: CAISVAQETQYF. In DNA form, the CDR3 reads TGTGCCATCAGTGTGGCCCAAGAGACCCAGTACTTC.

This chain connects TRBV19 to TRBJ2-2; 13 bases match TRBD2. There are 17 residues in the CDR3. The germline V gene has CDR1 LNHDA and CDR2 SQIVND (reference sequence). The chain's CDR3 is CATATSGGPSPTGELFF. CDR3 coding DNA: TGTGCGACGGCGACTAGCGGGGGGCCGTCCCCCACCGGGGAGCTGTTTTTT.

V gene TRBV5-4 combines with J gene TRBJ1-5; no firm D call. The CDR3 covers 14 residues. Trimming left V 4 bases short and J 1 base short, with 9 bases between. From germline, CDR1 is SGHNT and CDR2 YYREEE (reference sequence). The CDR3, as DNA: TGTGCCAGCAGCCGTTTCGGGAGCAATCAGCCCCAGCATTTT. It yields the protein CASSRFGSNQPQHF.

This clone occurred a few times. The CDR3 nucleotides are TGTGCCAGCCGGACTAGCGGGGGAAATGAGCAGTTCTTC. This sequence encodes CASRTSGGNEQFF. This chain links TRBV27 with TRBJ2-1; 13 bases are shared with TRBD2. The V gene end was trimmed by 8 bases and the J gene end by 7 bases; junction bases not matched to a gene: 2. This CDR3 comprises 13 residues. Germline-derived CDR1 and CDR2 are MNHEY and SMNVEV (reference sequence).

V usage is TRBV4-2 and J usage is TRBJ1-1, with no clear D. The V end lost 0 bases, the J end lost 5 bases, and 13 bases lay between the germline ends. CDR3 size: 15 residues. Germline loops: CDR1 LGHNA, CDR2 YNFKEQ. In DNA, the CDR3 is TGTGCCAGCAGCCAAGACCCCGTCCAGGCAACTGAAGCTTTCTTT. Its protein is CASSQDPVQATEAFF.

This chain connects TRBV5-4 to TRBJ2-3, with 8 nucleotides matching TRBD2. V shed 3 bases and J 7 bases; nucleotides not matched to a gene: 13. The CDR3 extends over 16 amino acids. Germline lookup yields CDR1 SGHNT and CDR2 YYREEE (reference sequence). The CDR3 sequence: CASSSPEGGRLYTQYF. The CDR3 coding sequence is TGTGCCAGCAGCTCCCCCGAGGGCGGGAGGTTATATACGCAGTATTTT.

The chain joins TRBV7-2 to TRBJ2-7, with TRBD1 matching 8 bases. This CDR3 spans 14 amino acids. The V gene's germline CDR1 is SGHTA and CDR2 FQGNSA. Germline trimming cut 5 bases from V and 2 bases from J; bases unmatched to any gene: 5. The CDR3 protein is CASSLRGRPYEQYF. CDR3 nucleotides: TGTGCCAGCAGCCTCAGGGGGCGACCCTACGAGCAGTACTTC.

V usage is TRBV12-2 and J usage is TRBJ2-1; TRBD2 is the table's D call, not checked against the DNA. TRBV12-2 is designated a pseudogene. The CDR3 contains 16 residues. Here the CDR3 DNA reads TGTGCAAGATTGGTGGTGATAGCGGGGATTGGCAATGAGCAGTTCTTC. Translating it yields CARLVVIAGIGNEQFF.